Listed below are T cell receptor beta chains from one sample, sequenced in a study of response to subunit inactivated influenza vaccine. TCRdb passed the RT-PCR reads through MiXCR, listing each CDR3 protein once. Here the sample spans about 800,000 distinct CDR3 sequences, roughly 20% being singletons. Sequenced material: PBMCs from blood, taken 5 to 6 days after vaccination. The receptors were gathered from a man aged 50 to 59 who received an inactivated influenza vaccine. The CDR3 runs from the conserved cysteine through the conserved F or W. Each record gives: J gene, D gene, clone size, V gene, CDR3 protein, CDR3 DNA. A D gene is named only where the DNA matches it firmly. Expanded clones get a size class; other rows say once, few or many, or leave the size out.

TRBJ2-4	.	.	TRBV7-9	CASSPTGLLAKNIQYF	TGTGCCAGCAGCCCCACGGGACTCCTAGCCAAAAACATTCAGTACTTC
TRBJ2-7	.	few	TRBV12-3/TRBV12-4	CASNFYPGYEQYF	TGTGCCAGCAACTTCTACCCAGGGTACGAGCAGTACTTC
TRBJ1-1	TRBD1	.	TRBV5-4	CASSRTGQGVNTEAFF	TGTGCCAGCAGTCGCACGGGACAGGGGGTGAACACTGAAGCTTTCTTT
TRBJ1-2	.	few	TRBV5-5	CASSLSWQILNYGYTF	TGTGCCAGCAGCTTGAGTTGGCAGATCCTTAACTATGGCTACACCTTC
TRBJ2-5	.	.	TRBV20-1	CSAQGHETQYF	TGCAGTGCTCAGGGGCATGAGACCCAGTACTTC
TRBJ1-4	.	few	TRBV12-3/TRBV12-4	CASSLGGGGLFF	TGTGCCAGCAGCCTAGGAGGGGGGGGACTGTTTTTT
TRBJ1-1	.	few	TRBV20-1	CSARDFTEAFF	TGCAGTGCTAGAGACTTCACTGAAGCTTTCTTT
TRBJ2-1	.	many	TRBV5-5	CASSLEQGGNNEQFF	TGTGCCAGCAGCTTGGAACAGGGTGGGAACAATGAGCAGTTCTTC
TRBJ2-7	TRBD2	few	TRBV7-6	CASSLEASGSYEQYF	TGTGCCAGCAGCTTAGAAGCTAGCGGGAGTTACGAGCAGTACTTC
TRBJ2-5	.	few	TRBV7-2	CASSLDSLVAPQYF	TGTGCCAGCAGCTTAGACAGTTTAGTCGCGCCCCAGTACTTC
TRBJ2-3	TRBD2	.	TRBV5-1	CASSFIAGSPTDTQYF	TGCGCCAGCAGCTTTATAGCGGGGTCCCCGACAGATACGCAGTATTTT
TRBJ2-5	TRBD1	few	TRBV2	CASSQQGVSKETQYF	TGTGCCAGCAGTCAACAGGGGGTGTCAAAAGAGACCCAGTACTTC
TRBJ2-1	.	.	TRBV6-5	CASSYSMLIGNEQFF	TGTGCCAGCAGTTACTCGATGTTAATAGGCAATGAGCAGTTCTTC
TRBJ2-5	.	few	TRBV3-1	CASSQDGGMETQYF	TGTGCCAGCAGCCAAGATGGGGGAATGGAGACCCAGTACTTC
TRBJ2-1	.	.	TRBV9	CASSVGGSDDEQFF	TGTGCCAGCAGCGTAGGTGGGAGTGACGATGAGCAGTTCTTC
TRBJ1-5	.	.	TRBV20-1	CSARGSRSSNQPQHF	TGCAGTGCTAGAGGATCCCGCAGTAGCAATCAGCCCCAGCATTTT
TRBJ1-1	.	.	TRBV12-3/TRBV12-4	CASSLRQSNTEAFF	TGTGCCAGCAGTTTGAGGCAATCAAACACTGAAGCTTTCTTT
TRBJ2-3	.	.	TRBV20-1	CSVERWGQSTDTQYF	TGCAGTGTCGAGAGGTGGGGACAAAGCACAGATACGCAGTATTTT